Sequencing of this T cell receptor (beta chain) was carried out in a study of cytomegalovirus exposure and HLA in healthy donors. Study in general: A preliminary data release comprised tens of millions of unique TCRs obtained from HLA-typed donors.

In the PCR, 60 Vbeta and 13 Jbeta primers were used. Method: immunoSEQ multiplex PCR; TCRdb's copy keeps in-frame clones and lacks some. Of around 120,000 clones in the sample, about 80% were seen once. By proportion, this clone is medium-sized. The ends were cut back, 2 bases at V and 5 bases at J, with 13 bases in the middle. Germline V gene data show CDR1 as SNHLY and CDR2 as FYNNEI. The CDR3 has 16 residues. Source material: PBMCs. The sequence was obtained from a female donor in good health and CMV-seropositive. The chain employs TRBV2 and TRBJ1-6; D uncertain. This chain's CDR3 is CASSEYGPENNSPLHF. The CDR3 DNA reads TGTGCCAGCAGTGAATACGGCCCGGAGAATAATTCACCCCTCCACTTT.